These 13 T cell receptor beta chains were all obtained from the same sample, sequenced in a study of blood T cell repertoires in COVID-19 (dated by TCRdb to 2018 to 2021). The method behind the library was the immunoSEQ multiplex PCR assay. TCRdb took over this immuneACCESS table, retaining in-frame rearrangements with V and J assigned. Such tables are incomplete; in checked studies, under half of the missing clones stem from an unresolved V gene, and the remainder is unexplained. Here the sample has roughly 300,000 clones; approximately 92% occur a single time. The ten largest account for about a fifth of the sample. Sequenced input: PBMCs or T cells enriched from blood (not recorded which). The receptor source for this set is a woman in her thirties who had recovered from COVID-19.

J is TRBJ1-2 and V is TRBV3-1 (or the pseudogene TRBV3-2), with D tentatively TRBD1 (6 bases). The ends were cut back, 4 bases at V and 3 bases at J, with 12 bases in the middle. This CDR3 comprises 14 residues. Germline assignment: CDR1 LGHDT and CDR2 YNNKEL (reference sequence). CDR3 sequence: CASSPPGAYYGYTF. CDR3 DNA sequence: TGTGCCAGCAGCCCCCCAGGGGCTTACTATGGCTACACCTTC.

The J gene is TRBJ1-1, the V gene TRBV19, with 11 bases identical to TRBD1. CDR1 and CDR2 from the germline V gene are LNHDA and SQIVND (reference sequence). CDR3 length: 13 amino acids. With 10 bases clipped from V and 8 bases from J, the junction kept 9 bases outside the gene matches. The CDR3: CAIRRTGGREAFF. CDR3 coding DNA: TGTGCCATACGACGGACAGGGGGCAGGGAAGCTTTCTTT.

The chain has TRBV9 and TRBJ2-6; 7 bases map to TRBD1. Germline CDR1 reads SGDLS; CDR2 reads YYNGEE. The CDR3 contains 16 residues. With V trimmed by 0 bases and J by 2 bases, 2 bases remained unmatched. The DNA for the CDR3 is TGTGCCAGCAGCGTAGATAGGGGGCCTGGGGCCAACGTCCTGACTTTC. Amino acids: CASSVDRGPGANVLTF.

V gene TRBV16 combines with J gene TRBJ2-7; D is unresolved. Trimming took 0 bases from V and 4 from J, leaving 4 bases between them. The CDR3 consists of 12 residues. Per germline, CDR1 KGHSY and CDR2 FQNENV. Here the CDR3 reads CASSQSEYEQYF. In DNA form, the CDR3 reads TGTGCCAGCAGCCAATCCGAGTACGAGCAGTACTTC.

The CDR3, as DNA: TGTGCCAGCTCACCACGGGCCGGCTCGAGGACAGGAACTGACACCATATATTTT. Translated: CASSPRAGSRTGTDTIYF. The V gene is TRBV18, the J gene TRBJ1-3; 7 nucleotides line up with TRBD1. Germline V gives CDR1 KGHSH, CDR2 LQKENI. J was trimmed by 8 bases and V by 1 base; bases with no gene match: 17. This CDR3 contains 18 residues.

The chain employs TRBV4-2 and TRBJ2-7; no clear D. The CDR3 runs 17 residues. Germline V lookup: CDR1 LGHNA, CDR2 YNFKEQ. Trimming stripped 0 bases from V and 0 bases from J, with 15 bases between. The CDR3 sequence is CASSQEIWRISSYEQYF. DNA for the CDR3: TGTGCCAGCAGCCAAGAGATCTGGCGGATAAGCTCCTACGAGCAGTACTTC.

The rearrangement uses TRBV7-2 and TRBJ2-4, with TRBD2 matching 9 bases. The CDR3 totals 17 residues. The ends lost 5 bases at V and 3 bases at J; junction bases unmatched: 11. Germline V lookup: CDR1 SGHTA, CDR2 FQGNSA. CDR3 bases: TGTGCCAGCAGCCCTCCCTTAGCGGGGGTGATCAAAAACATTCAGTACTTC. It specifies CASSPPLAGVIKNIQYF.

This chain links TRBV11-3 with TRBJ1-1; 8 bases are shared with TRBD1. The germline gives CDR1 SGHNT, CDR2 YENEEA. This CDR3 is built from 14 residues. The V and J ends lost 5 bases and 4 bases, in that order; junction bases with no gene match: 6. CDR3 sequence: CASSPRTGSTEAFF. The DNA of the CDR3 is TGTGCCAGCAGCCCCCGGACAGGGAGCACTGAAGCTTTCTTT.

This clone was detected only a few times. The rearrangement links TRBV28 to TRBJ2-1; the match to TRBD2 covers 8 bases. Germline CDR1 reads MDHEN; CDR2 reads SYDVKM. CDR3 length equals 15 residues. Trimming took 8 bases from V and 9 from J; bases not matched to a gene: 15. The CDR3 DNA reads TGTGCCAGCCGAGTAGTCGCCGGGGGGGCGCCTGAGCAGTTCTTC. This sequence encodes CASRVVAGGAPEQFF.

The rearrangement joins TRBV4-1 to TRBJ1-5, with TRBD1 matching over 9 bases. Germline-derived CDR1 and CDR2 are MGHRA and YSYEKL. Trimming removed 0 bases from V and 13 bases from J; junction bases left unmatched: 10. The CDR3 has 15 residues. The CDR3, as DNA: TGCGCCAGCAGCCAAGAGGGTGGGACAGGGAGAGCGCAGCATTTT. It translates to CASSQEGGTGRAQHF.

This chain uses TRBV18 with TRBJ2-3; 10 bases line up with TRBD2. Germline V gives CDR1 KGHSH, CDR2 LQKENI. The CDR3 has 15 residues. V was clipped by 3 bases and J by 6 bases; unmatched bases: 6. The CDR3 nucleotides read TGTGCCAGCTCACCTCTAGCGGGAGAGTTGGATACGCAGTATTTT. The encoded protein is CASSPLAGELDTQYF.

This clone was recorded once. CDR3 DNA: TGTGCCAGCTCACCTAACAGGGGTGGGACTGAAGCTTTCTTT. It encodes CASSPNRGGTEAFF. V is TRBV18 and J is TRBJ1-1; 7 nucleotides align to TRBD1. The J segment lost 5 bases and the V segment lost 3 bases, leaving 6 bases of the junction unmatched. Germline CDR1 is KGHSH and CDR2 is LQKENI. The CDR3 contains 14 residues. Looking up the rest from reference TRBV18 and TRBJ1-1 gives the full variable domain: NAGVMQNPRHLVRRRGQEARLRCSPMKGHSHVYWYRQLPEEGLKFMVYLQKENIIDESGMPKERFSAEFPKEGPSILRIQQVVRGDSAAYFCASSPNRGGTEAFFGQGTRLTVV.

The V call is TRBV3-1 (or the pseudogene TRBV3-2), the J call TRBJ2-1; TRBD2 matches 7 bases. CDR3 length equals 16 residues. Germline values: CDR1 LGHDT, CDR2 YNNKEL (reference sequence). V shed 1 base and J 7 bases; nucleotides not matched to a gene: 10. CDR3 DNA: TGTGCCAGCAGCCAAGTAGCAGCGGGATTTGTAAATGAGCAGTTCTTC. As protein: CASSQVAAGFVNEQFF.